This T cell receptor (beta chain) appears in the sequencing data of a study of blood T cell repertoires in COVID-19. Study information: Samples came from the United States, Italy and Spain, spanning acute and convalescent COVID-19.

Clones were sequenced by immunoSEQ multiplex PCR, and TCRdb holds only the in-frame ones, with some missing. The repertoire has about 270,000 clones, more than 80% of them found once; the top ten carry 2% to 3%. The CDR3 contains 15 residues. With 2 bases clipped from V and 3 bases from J, the junction kept 5 bases outside the gene matches. Germline CDR1 reads SNHLY; CDR2 reads FYNNEI. Adults between roughly 18 and 95 years of age took part from 24 US areas. This clone was detected only once. V and J are TRBV2 and TRBJ2-7; 9 positions match TRBD1. The clonotype was recovered from a young woman who had recovered from COVID-19. What was sequenced was PBMCs or T cells enriched from blood (not recorded which). The CDR3 bases are TGTGCCAGCAGTGAAAGGACAGGGGCAAACTACGAGCAGTACTTC. As protein: CASSERTGANYEQYF.